These 22 T cell receptor beta chains were all obtained from the same sample, sequenced in a study of metastatic and nonmetastatic thyroid tumors. No treatment had been given to any patient before thyroid surgery. TCRdb redid the clone calls on the PCR reads using MiXCR. In the table there are some 21,000 clones, around 28% of which are singletons. Sample: tumor tissue. The receptors originated from a female donor with papillary thyroid cancer or a benign thyroid nodule (not recorded which). Some clones in this sample may be carry-over from other donors' samples.

Relative to its sample, this clone is medium-sized. The CDR3 sequence: CASSQDRDTIEQYF. CDR3 sequence (DNA): TGCGCCAGCAGCCAAGATAGGGACACCATCGAGCAGTACTTC. This chain links TRBV4-3 with TRBJ2-7; the D gene is possibly TRBD1 (6 bases). CDR3 size: 14 residues. V was trimmed by 0 bases and J by 6 bases, leaving 12 bases between them. Germline assignment: CDR1 LGHNA and CDR2 YSLEER.

Concerning this clone itself: The conserved phenylalanine or tryptophan is not found at the CDR3 terminus, so this likely reflects a read error. The chain is built from TRBV6-2 or TRBV6-3 and TRBJ2-5, with no clear D. The CDR3 sequence is 15 residues long. Per germline, CDR1 MNHEY and CDR2 SVGEGT. The CDR3 DNA reads TGTGCCAGCATTTTACTACCCAGACTGGAAGAGAACCAGTACCTC. As protein: CASILLPRLEENQYL.

In its sample, this clone ranks as medium-sized (0.01 to 0.1%). The genes are TRBV6-5 and TRBJ1-2, with a possible D match to TRBD1 (6 bases). The germline CDR1 and CDR2 sequences are MNHEY and SVGAGI. The germline V and J ends were trimmed by 6 bases and 4 bases, with 24 bases remaining between them. The CDR3 loop spans 17 amino acids. As DNA, the CDR3 is TGTGCCAGCAGCTTACTCTCCCTACAGGGAGGTAGCTATGGCTACACCTTC. Translating gives CASSLLSLQGGSYGYTF.

A note on this clone: Germline is not matched at one junction end, which may reflect a read error. The V call is TRBV11-2, the J call TRBJ1-3, with no clear D. This CDR3 is built from 16 residues. CDR1 is SGHAT and CDR2 is FQNNGV in the germline V gene. In nucleotides, the CDR3 is TGTGCCAGCAGCTTATTTGCGGCAGACTCTGGAAACACCATATGTTTT. This codes for CASSLFAADSGNTICF.

This clone was seen ten or more times. A read error may explain this, as a much larger clone is one base away. This rearrangement joins TRBV19 to TRBJ1-5; no clear D gene. There are 15 residues in the CDR3. Trimming removed 1 base from V and 9 bases from J, with 16 bases in between. Germline values: CDR1 LNHDA, CDR2 SQIVND (reference sequence). DNA for the CDR3: TGTGCCAGTAGTATAGCATTGGCAGGAGGTCCGCCCCAGCATTTT. This sequence encodes CASSIALAGGPPQHF.

A word on this clone: Germline is not matched at one junction end, which may reflect a read error. J is TRBJ1-1 and V is TRBV18; 8 nucleotides line up with TRBD1. The length of the CDR3 is 14 residues. Germline V lookup: CDR1 KGHSH, CDR2 LQKENI. The CDR3 bases are TGTGCCAGCTCACCGCAGGGGGCCGACACTAAAGCTTTCTTT. Its protein is CASSPQGADTKAFF.

This clone was counted between two and nine times. V is TRBV6-4 and J is TRBJ2-1; 8 nucleotides match TRBD2. V lost 4 bases and J lost 6; bases outside the gene matches: 8. Per germline, CDR1 MRHNA and CDR2 SNTAGT. The CDR3 runs 15 residues. This CDR3 reads CASSVSGSGGNEQFF. The CDR3 coding sequence is TGTGCCAGCAGTGTAAGCGGGAGCGGAGGCAATGAGCAGTTCTTC.

This clone has at least ten counts. The V gene is TRBV2, the J gene TRBJ1-6, with unresolved D. The germline V gene encodes CDR1 SNHLY and CDR2 FYNNEI. V gave up 2 bases and J gave up 2 bases, with 19 bases separating them. This CDR3 comprises 19 residues. CDR3 amino acids: CASSEKGLVTRAYNSPLHF. The CDR3 DNA reads TGTGCCAGCAGTGAAAAAGGGTTGGTGACACGGGCCTATAATTCACCCCTCCACTTT.

In its sample, this clone was seen many times. This chain uses TRBV5-4 with TRBJ1-4, with D maybe TRBD1 (5 bases). This CDR3 has 14 residues. Trimming removed 0 bases at V and 2 bases at J, with 5 bases between. Germline lookup yields CDR1 SGHNT and CDR2 YYREEE (reference sequence). The CDR3 coding sequence is TGTGCCAGCAGCTTGGAGGGGACTAATGAAAAACTGTTTTTT. Translation: CASSLEGTNEKLFF.

This clone occurred a few times. The chain has TRBV6-4 and TRBJ2-1, with 10 positions matching TRBD2. Germline V gene sequence: CDR1 MRHNA, CDR2 SNTAGT. The CDR3 length is 15 residues. The V and J ends lost 3 bases and 8 bases, in that order; junction bases with no gene match: 7. The CDR3 protein is CASSDLAGEAYEQFF. DNA of the CDR3: TGTGCCAGCAGTGATCTAGCGGGAGAGGCCTATGAGCAGTTCTTC.

This clone was seen many times. V is TRBV30 and J is TRBJ2-3; D perhaps matches TRBD2 (5 bases). V was cut by 5 bases and J by 5 bases, with 20 bases left in between. CDR1 is GTSNPN, CDR2 SVGIG, per germline (reference sequence). The CDR3 sequence is 15 residues long. The CDR3 DNA follows: TGTGCCTGGGACGACCGGGCACTAGGAAAAGATACGCAGTATTTT. It codes for CAWDDRALGKDTQYF.

The table lists this clone with a few counts. The chain employs TRBV6-1 and TRBJ1-5; D is uncertain. CDR3 length: 15 amino acids. CDR1 is MNHNS, CDR2 SASEGT, per germline. V was pared by 3 bases and J by 5 bases, with 14 bases between. In DNA form, the CDR3 reads TGTGCCAGCAGTGATTTCACACAATGCTATCAGCCCCAGCATTTT. The encoded protein is CASSDFTQCYQPQHF.

By share of the sample, this clone is medium-sized. The V and J genes are TRBV7-3 and TRBJ2-7; 7 bases are shared with TRBD1. After removal of 2 bases from V and 6 bases from J, the junction contained 4 bases not matched to a gene. CDR3 length: 13 amino acids. Germline-derived CDR1 and CDR2 are SGHTA and FQGTGA. CDR3 loop: CASSLRRQGEQYF. The CDR3 nucleotides read TGTGCCAGCAGCTTACGGCGACAGGGCGAGCAGTACTTC.

Judged by abundance, this clone is medium-sized. The chain combines TRBV4-2 with TRBJ1-2; no reliable D call. CDR1 is LGHNA, CDR2 YNFKEQ, per germline. Trimming pared 1 base from V and 2 bases from J, leaving 8 bases between. This CDR3 is built from 14 residues. CDR3 DNA sequence: TGTGCCAGCAGCCAAGCCGGTACGAACTATGGCTACACCTTC. Protein: CASSQAGTNYGYTF.

In regard to this clone: The junction departs from the called germline gene at one end, perhaps through a read error. The chain combines TRBV11-2 with TRBJ2-7, with 8 bases identical to TRBD1. Germline CDR1 and CDR2: SGHAT and FQNNGV. The CDR3 length is 16 residues. The CDR3 here is CVSSIGPGGEGGEQYF. Here the CDR3 DNA reads TGTGTCAGCAGCATAGGCCCAGGGGGCGAGGGGGGCGAGCAGTACTTC.

CDR3 amino acids: CASSQWLCQAADTQYF. DNA of the CDR3: TGTGCCAGCAGCCAATGGCTGTGCCAGGCCGCCGATACGCAGTATTTT. This chain uses TRBV4-2 with TRBJ2-3; D remains unclear. CDR3 length equals 16 residues. Trimming took 2 bases from V and 6 from J, leaving 18 bases between them. Germline CDR1 reads LGHNA; CDR2 reads YNFKEQ.

The table lists this clone with many counts. The chain recombines TRBV5-6 with TRBJ2-1; 7 bases agree with TRBD1. The CDR3 contains 14 residues. Losses at the gene ends were 2 bases for V and 5 bases for J; bases not matched to a gene: 4. Germline V gene data show CDR1 as SGHDT and CDR2 as YYEEEE. The CDR3 sequence is CASSLVQGDNEQFF. The CDR3 DNA is TGTGCCAGCAGCTTAGTTCAGGGGGACAATGAGCAGTTCTTC. The whole variable domain, remainder taken from reference TRBV5-6 and TRBJ2-1, is DAGVTQSPTHLIKTRGQQVTLRCSPKSGHDTVSWYQQALGQGPQFIFQYYEEEERQRGNFPDRFSGHQFPNYSSELNVNALLLGDSALYLCASSLVQGDNEQFFGPGTRLTVL.

The rearrangement uses TRBV20-1 and TRBJ2-5; 11 positions match TRBD2. The CDR3 covers 13 residues. Germline CDR1 DFQATT, CDR2 SNEGSKA (reference sequence). V was clipped by 7 bases and J by 5 bases; unmatched bases: 6. The CDR3 DNA reads as TGCAGTGTAACTAGCGGGAGAGGGGAGACCCAGTACTTC. As protein: CSVTSGRGETQYF.

This chain links TRBV20-1 with TRBJ1-5; a possible D gene is TRBD1 (6 bases). V was clipped by 6 bases and J by 1 base, with 22 bases between them. The germline CDR1 and CDR2 sequences are DFQATT and SNEGSKA (reference sequence). The CDR3 extends over 17 amino acids. The CDR3 DNA reads as TGCAGTGCCCTGGGACAAAGATTAGGGGCGAGCAATCAGCCCCAGCATTTT. It is translated as CSALGQRLGASNQPQHF.

In its sample, this clone was seen a few times. The V and J genes are TRBV28 and TRBJ2-7, with D perhaps matching TRBD2 (7 bases). Per the germline V gene, CDR1 is MDHEN and CDR2 is SYDVKM. Trimming cost V 4 bases and J 9 bases, with 19 bases left between them. This CDR3 region has 14 residues. The CDR3 here is CASSSKGGVIVQYF. In DNA form, the CDR3 reads TGTGCCAGCAGTTCTAAGGGGGGGGTGATCGTGCAGTACTTC.

This chain links TRBV6-5 with TRBJ1-2; possibly TRBD1 for D (6 bases). Germline CDR1 is MNHEY and CDR2 is SVGAGI. With 5 bases removed from V and 2 bases from J, the gap between germline ends came to 15 bases. The CDR3 covers 15 residues. As DNA, the CDR3 is TGTGCCAGCAGTGTATACAGGGAGGAGAACTATGGCTACACCTTC. This translates into CASSVYREENYGYTF.

Notes on this clone: This may arise from a read error, as a much more abundant clone is one base away. Distinct nucleotide sequences in the sample also encode this CDR3. The rearrangement links TRBV20-1 to TRBJ2-1; tentative D call: TRBD2 (6 bases). In germline, CDR1 is DFQATT, CDR2 SNEGSKA (reference sequence). The CDR3 extends over 18 amino acids. The germline V and J ends were trimmed by 7 bases and 1 base, with 26 bases remaining between them. For the CDR3, the DNA is TGCAGTGTGCGGGGACTGGCGAGAAAGGTTGGTTCCTACAATGAGCAGTTCTTC. Translation gives CSVRGLARKVGSYNEQFF.